The 32 T cell receptor beta chains below were found in one sample sequenced in a study of cytomegalovirus exposure and HLA in healthy donors (dated by TCRdb to 2016 to 2017). Receptor amplification or capture employed the immunoSEQ multiplex PCR assay. For the multiplex PCR, a mixture combining 60 forward primers for TCR Vbeta segments and 13 reverse primers for TCR Jbeta segments was used. Entries here come from immuneACCESS through TCRdb and include only in-frame sequences with V and J called. Some clones fail to appear in such tables; in the studies checked, an unresolved V gene covers under half of the shortfall, and the cause of the remainder is unknown. For this sample the table gives approximately 94,000 clones, of which 76% were detected only once. The ten largest account for 4% to 5.5% of the sample. The sequencing sample was made of PBMCs. These receptors came from a young man in good health and CMV-seropositive.

The rearrangement joins TRBV21-1 to TRBJ1-4. TRBV21-1 is marked as a pseudogene. There are 17 residues in the CDR3. The CDR3 DNA is TGTGCCAGCAGCTACACGGGGGGGTTGGTACATACAGGTAAACTGTTTTTT. Encoded protein: CASSYTGGLVHTGKLFF.

In this sample, this clone turned up once. V and J are TRBV4-1 and TRBJ2-3, with 9 bases identical to TRBD2. CDR1 MGHRA and CDR2 YSYEKL come from the germline V gene. This CDR3 region has 16 residues. J gave up 1 base and V 4 bases, and 6 bases lay outside the gene matches. The CDR3 DNA sequence: TGCGCCAGCAGCCCCCCTGGCGGGGGGGGCACAGATACGCAGTATTTT. It specifies CASSPPGGGGTDTQYF.

The V call is TRBV5-1, the J call TRBJ2-2; maybe TRBD2 (7 bases). The V gene lost 2 bases and the J gene lost 3 bases, with 14 bases spanning the gap. Germline V CDR1 and CDR2: SGHRS, YFSETQ. The CDR3 covers 16 residues. CDR3 amino acids: CASSLFAGADTGELFF. The CDR3 nucleotides read TGCGCCAGCAGCTTATTTGCGGGGGCAGACACCGGGGAGCTGTTTTTT.

The table lists this clone with a few counts. The chain combines TRBV5-6 with TRBJ2-1; 9 nucleotides align to TRBD1. Unmatched junction bases numbered 11, after V lost 5 bases and J lost 8 bases. The CDR3 is made up of 15 amino acids. Looked up from germline, CDR1 is SGHDT and CDR2 is YYEEEE. CDR3 sequence reads: CASSTPGQGLYEQFF. CDR3 coding DNA: TGTGCCAGCAGTACACCGGGACAGGGTTTGTATGAGCAGTTCTTC.

The rearrangement joins TRBV2 to TRBJ1-5; a weak D match, TRBD1 (6 bases). The germline V gene encodes CDR1 SNHLY and CDR2 FYNNEI. Trimming cost V 5 bases and J 15 bases, with 20 bases left between them. This CDR3 contains 13 residues. The CDR3 DNA is TGTGCCAGCAGTCCATCCCCTGACAGGCCCGGGCATTTT. Residues: CASSPSPDRPGHF.

This chain joins TRBV5-1 and TRBJ2-7; D perhaps matches TRBD2 (6 bases). Trimming cost V 2 bases and J 2 bases, with 11 bases left between them. Germline V lookup: CDR1 SGHRS, CDR2 YFSETQ. The CDR3 has 14 amino acids. The CDR3 region has the DNA TGCGCCAGCAGCTTCCGGGACTTTACCTACGAGCAGTACTTC. It translates to CASSFRDFTYEQYF.

The V gene is TRBV11-2, the J gene TRBJ2-7, with a weak D call TRBD1 (6 bases). The CDR3 covers 15 residues. CDR1 is SGHAT and CDR2 is FQNNGV in the germline V gene. Trimming removed 5 bases from V and 6 bases from J, with 20 bases in between. For the CDR3, the DNA is TGTGCCAGCAGCCCACGTACGGAACAGGGCGGCGAGCAGTACTTC. Translating it yields CASSPRTEQGGEQYF.

The chain couples TRBV30 to TRBJ1-2, with a tentative D call TRBD1 (5 bases). The CDR3 covers 17 residues. The germline CDR1 and CDR2 sequences are GTSNPN and SVGIG (reference sequence). Trimming left V 0 bases short and J 0 bases short, with 17 bases between. The CDR3 protein is CAWSVPWGPTPNYGYTF. The CDR3 nucleotides read TGTGCCTGGAGTGTACCCTGGGGCCCAACCCCTAACTATGGCTACACCTTC.

The rearrangement uses TRBV28 and TRBJ1-2; unclear D gene. The CDR3 contains 14 residues. CDR1 is MDHEN, CDR2 SYDVKM, per germline. V was trimmed by 3 bases and J by 4 bases, leaving 12 bases between them. The CDR3 sequence: CASSFLVETYGYTF. In DNA form, the CDR3 reads TGTGCCAGCAGTTTCTTGGTAGAAACCTATGGCTACACCTTC.

This chain uses TRBV5-5 with TRBJ1-1; TRBD1 matches at 8 bases. This CDR3 is 14 amino acids long. V lost 0 bases to trimming and J lost 5 bases; unmatched junction nucleotides: 3. Germline CDR1 SGHKS, CDR2 YYEKEE (reference sequence). The DNA of the CDR3 is TGTGCCAGCAGCTTGGGACAGGGGTGGACTGAAGCTTTCTTT. It encodes CASSLGQGWTEAFF.

CDR3 loop: CAWSARIGLAIYEQYF. The DNA for the CDR3 is TGTGCCTGGAGTGCGAGAATCGGACTAGCCATCTACGAGCAGTACTTC. The chain carries TRBV30 and TRBJ2-7, with TRBD2 matching over 8 bases. The CDR3 contains 16 residues. Germline V gene lookup returns CDR1 GTSNPN and CDR2 SVGIG (reference sequence). V shed 1 base and J 3 bases; nucleotides not matched to a gene: 11. Together with reference TRBV30 and TRBJ2-7, the CDR3 gives the full variable domain: SQTIHQWPATLVQPVGSPLSLECTVEGTSNPNLYWYRQAAGRGLQLLFYSVGIGQISSEVPQNLSASRPQDRQFILSSKKLLLSDSGFYLCAWSARIGLAIYEQYFGPGTRLTVT.

This chain links TRBV30 with TRBJ1-1; D is unresolved. Per germline, CDR1 GTSNPN and CDR2 SVGIG (reference sequence). The length of the CDR3 is 10 residues. V lost 6 bases to trimming and J lost 7 bases, with 9 bases between them. CDR3 DNA: TGTGCCTGCTTTAGTCGTGAAGCTTTCTTT. It specifies CACFSREAFF.

This rearrangement joins TRBV7-9 to TRBJ2-7; perhaps TRBD2 as D (5 bases). Germline-derived CDR1 and CDR2 are SEHNR and FQNEAQ (reference sequence). The CDR3 covers 13 residues. V gave up 5 bases and J gave up 1 base, with 9 bases separating them. CDR3 region: CASSPGESYEQYV. CDR3 nucleotides: TGTGCCAGCAGCCCCGGGGAATCCTACGAGCAGTACGTC.

This clone was picked up a small number of times. The chain is built from TRBV5-1 and TRBJ2-7; D ambiguous. The CDR3 sequence is 13 residues long. V shed 0 bases and J shed 3 bases, with 7 bases lying between them. Germline V CDR1 and CDR2: SGHRS, YFSETQ. CDR3 coding DNA: TGCGCCAGCAGCTTGGTGGGCAGCTACGAGCAGTACTTC. Its protein product is CASSLVGSYEQYF.

The gene calls are TRBV27 and TRBJ2-2; TRBD1 matches 7 bases. J was trimmed by 7 bases and V by 7 bases; bases with no gene match: 12. The CDR3 has 15 residues. Germline V CDR1 and CDR2: MNHEY, SMNVEV (reference sequence). CDR3 sequence: CASKTGLNSIGELFF. For the CDR3, the DNA is TGTGCCAGCAAGACAGGGCTAAATTCCATCGGGGAGCTGTTTTTT.

The chain uses TRBV2 and TRBJ2-4, with TRBD1 matching over 11 bases. J was trimmed by 2 bases and V by 8 bases; bases with no gene match: 5. CDR1 SNHLY and CDR2 FYNNEI come from the germline V gene. This CDR3 contains 15 residues. The CDR3 loop is CASEGQGVTKNIQYF. Written as DNA, the CDR3 is TGTGCCAGCGAGGGACAGGGGGTAACCAAAAACATTCAGTACTTC. Full variable domain (missing parts from reference TRBV2 and TRBJ2-4): EPEVTQTPSHQVTQMGQEVILRCVPISNHLYFYWYRQILGQKVEFLVSFYNNEISEKSEIFDDQFSVERPDGSNFTLKIRSTKLEDSAMYFCASEGQGVTKNIQYFGAGTRLSVL.

The genes are TRBV6-1 and TRBJ2-3; 7 nucleotides match TRBD1. This CDR3 is built from 12 residues. The germline V gene has CDR1 MNHNS and CDR2 SASEGT. V was clipped by 7 bases and J by 8 bases; unmatched bases: 6. The CDR3 loop reads CASTQTGTTQYF. DNA for the CDR3: TGTGCCAGCACCCAGACAGGGACTACGCAGTATTTT.

The chain joins TRBV18 to TRBJ2-1, with 8 bases identical to TRBD2. CDR1 KGHSH and CDR2 LQKENI come from the germline V gene. V lost 3 bases, J lost 0 bases, and 4 bases stayed unmatched. The CDR3 is 16 amino acids. The CDR3 nucleotides are TGTGCCAGCTCACCGGGGAGCGGGAGCTCCTACAATGAGCAGTTCTTC. It is translated as CASSPGSGSSYNEQFF.

The V call is TRBV4-3, the J call TRBJ1-2; D possibly corresponds to TRBD1 (6 bases). V lost 9 bases and J 7 bases, leaving 24 bases between the germline ends. The CDR3 runs to 15 residues. Germline values: CDR1 LGHNA, CDR2 YSLEER. CDR3 DNA: TGCGCCAGTGAGGAATTTATGGGGGGGGCGCGTGGCTACACCTTC. Its translation is CASEEFMGGARGYTF.

This clone was counted a few times. The rearrangement joins TRBV7-8 to TRBJ1-2; no definite D call. Germline V gene sequence: CDR1 SGHVS, CDR2 FQNEAQ. This CDR3 contains 15 residues. Trimming cost V 5 bases and J 4 bases, with 17 bases left between them. Here the CDR3 reads CASSPRVGGGYGYTF. Here the CDR3 DNA reads TGTGCCAGCAGCCCTAGAGTAGGAGGAGGCTATGGCTACACCTTC.

The chain is built from TRBV5-1 and TRBJ1-3; D might be TRBD1 (5 bases). This CDR3 spans 15 amino acids. V was pared by 4 bases and J by 1 base, with 12 bases between. CDR1 is SGHRS, CDR2 YFSETQ, per germline. CDR3 sequence reads: CASSLNSGSGNTIYF. DNA for the CDR3: TGCGCCAGCAGCCTTAATTCAGGGTCTGGAAACACCATATATTTT.

Concerning this clone itself: Mismatch with germline at one junction end may stem from a read error. This chain connects TRBV7-2 to TRBJ1-2; D is unclear. The CDR3 totals 15 residues. CDR1 is SGHTA, CDR2 FQGNSA, per germline. CDR3 amino acids: CASRPMQKANYGHTF. DNA of the CDR3: TGTGCCAGCAGACCTATGCAGAAAGCTAACTATGGCCACACCTTC.

A remark on this clone: A read error may account for a junction end that differs from germline. The CDR3 is CASSPLTRIDF. The CDR3 DNA reads TGTGCCAGCAGCCCCCTGACACGGATCGACTTC. The chain employs TRBV7-9 and TRBJ1-2, with no clear D. Germline CDR1 reads SEHNR; CDR2 reads FQNEAQ (reference sequence). The CDR3 loop spans 11 amino acids.

The genes are TRBV5-1 and TRBJ2-3; perhaps TRBD1 as D (6 bases). Between the trimmed V and J ends, which lost 4 bases and 5 bases, there was a span of 20 bases. The CDR3 extends over 16 amino acids. Germline assignment: CDR1 SGHRS and CDR2 YFSETQ. As DNA, the CDR3 is TGCGCCAGCAGCAATTCCGGGACATCCGTGGTAGATACGCAGTATTTT. This codes for CASSNSGTSVVDTQYF.

The chain has TRBV4-1 and TRBJ1-5; D uncertain. The CDR3 consists of 14 residues. Trimming pared 1 base from V and 7 bases from J, leaving 11 bases between. Germline V CDR1 and CDR2: MGHRA, YSYEKL. CDR3 coding DNA: TGCGCCAGCAGCCAAGCCCCGAACAGCCAGCCCCAGCATTTT. Amino acid sequence: CASSQAPNSQPQHF.

The chain couples TRBV18 to TRBJ1-1; 10 bases align to TRBD1. CDR3 length: 15 amino acids. Germline-derived CDR1 and CDR2 are KGHSH and LQKENI. V dropped 3 bases and J dropped 3; count of bases not matched to a gene: 4. This CDR3 is CASSPRDRGDTEAFF. CDR3 coding DNA: TGTGCCAGCTCACCTAGGGACAGGGGCGACACTGAAGCTTTCTTT.

This chain connects TRBV9 to TRBJ1-5; D gene unclear. Germline lookup yields CDR1 SGDLS and CDR2 YYNGEE. This CDR3 is built from 14 residues. The ends were cut back, 4 bases at V and 4 bases at J, with 12 bases in the middle. This CDR3 is CASSPAGVNQPQHF. CDR3 sequence (DNA): TGTGCCAGCAGCCCCGCGGGCGTTAATCAGCCCCAGCATTTT.

The genes are TRBV28 and TRBJ1-1, with 7 bases lining up with TRBD1. CDR3 length: 16 amino acids. Germline values: CDR1 MDHEN, CDR2 SYDVKM. V shed 6 bases and J 0 bases; nucleotides not matched to a gene: 10. The CDR3 DNA reads TGTGCCAGCAGGGATATGACAGGGACCTTGAACACTGAAGCTTTCTTT. Amino acid sequence: CASRDMTGTLNTEAFF.

This chain uses TRBV4-2 with TRBJ2-5, with unresolved D. The CDR3 covers 12 residues. In germline, CDR1 is LGHNA, CDR2 YNFKEQ. Between the trimmed V and J ends, which lost 3 bases and 4 bases, there was a span of 6 bases. CDR3 loop: CASSQNRETQYF. CDR3 in DNA: TGTGCCAGCAGCCAGAACAGAGAGACCCAGTACTTC.

Concerning this clone itself: Other DNA sequences within the sample encode an identical CDR3. The rearrangement joins TRBV29-1 to TRBJ1-1, with D possibly matching TRBD1 (6 bases). The V end lost 6 bases, the J end lost 0 bases, and 11 bases lay between the germline ends. CDR3 length equals 13 residues. Looked up from germline, CDR1 is SQVTM and CDR2 is ANQGSEA. The CDR3 DNA follows: TGCAGCGTCCGGACAGACATGAACACTGAAGCTTTCTTT. Its protein product is CSVRTDMNTEAFF.

The chain uses TRBV5-1 and TRBJ2-1; 10 positions match TRBD1. V was clipped by 4 bases and J by 2 bases; unmatched bases: 3. The CDR3 runs 15 residues. Germline V gene data show CDR1 as SGHRS and CDR2 as YFSETQ. CDR3 loop: CASSLGQGAYNEQFF. As DNA, the CDR3 is TGCGCCAGCAGCCTCGGACAGGGGGCCTACAATGAGCAGTTCTTC.

V usage is TRBV19 and J usage is TRBJ1-2; TRBD1 matches 8 bases. Germline V gives CDR1 LNHDA, CDR2 SQIVND (reference sequence). This CDR3 comprises 16 residues. V gave up 7 bases and J gave up 4 bases; unmatched junction bases: 14. CDR3 bases: TGTGCCAGTAATTCCGGGACAGGCCCCTTTGGCTATGGCTACACCTTC. It is translated as CASNSGTGPFGYGYTF.